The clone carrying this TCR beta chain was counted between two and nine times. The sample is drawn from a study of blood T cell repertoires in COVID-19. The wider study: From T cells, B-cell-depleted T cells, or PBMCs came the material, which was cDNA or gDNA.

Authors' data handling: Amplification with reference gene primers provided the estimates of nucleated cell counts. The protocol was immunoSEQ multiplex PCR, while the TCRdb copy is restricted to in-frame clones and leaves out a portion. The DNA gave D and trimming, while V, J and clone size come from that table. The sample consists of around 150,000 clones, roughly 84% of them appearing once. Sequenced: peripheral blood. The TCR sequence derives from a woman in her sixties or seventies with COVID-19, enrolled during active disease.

The CDR3, as DNA: TGTGCCAGCAGCGGTACAGGGGGAACTAATGAAAAACTGTTTTTT. Translated: CASSGTGGTNEKLFF. The chain has TRBV6-4 and TRBJ1-4; 8 bases map to TRBD1. The junction had 4 bases not matched to a gene; V was cut back by 6 bases and J by 1 base. The CDR3 is 15 amino acids. From germline, CDR1 is MRHNA and CDR2 SNTAGT.